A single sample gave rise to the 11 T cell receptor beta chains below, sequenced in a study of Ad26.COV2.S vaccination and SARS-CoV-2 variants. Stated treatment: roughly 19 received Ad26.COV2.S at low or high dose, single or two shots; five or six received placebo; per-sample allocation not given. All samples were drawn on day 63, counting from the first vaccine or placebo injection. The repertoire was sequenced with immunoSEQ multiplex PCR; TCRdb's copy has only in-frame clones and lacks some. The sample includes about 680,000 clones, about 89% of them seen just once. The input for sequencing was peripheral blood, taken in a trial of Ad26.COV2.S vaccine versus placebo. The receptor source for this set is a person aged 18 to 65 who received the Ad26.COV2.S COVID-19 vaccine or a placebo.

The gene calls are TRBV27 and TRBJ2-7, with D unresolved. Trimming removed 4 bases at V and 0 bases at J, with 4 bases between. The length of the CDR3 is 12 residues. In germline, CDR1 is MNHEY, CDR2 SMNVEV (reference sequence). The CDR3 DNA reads TGTGCCAGCAGTTCCGACTCCTACGAGCAGTACTTC. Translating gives CASSSDSYEQYF.

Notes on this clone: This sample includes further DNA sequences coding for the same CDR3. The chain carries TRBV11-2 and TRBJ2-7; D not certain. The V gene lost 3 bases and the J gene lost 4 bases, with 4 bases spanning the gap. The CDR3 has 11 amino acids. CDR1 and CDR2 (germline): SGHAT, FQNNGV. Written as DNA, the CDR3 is TGTGCCAGCAGCTTGATTTACGAGCAGTACTTC. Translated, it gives CASSLIYEQYF.

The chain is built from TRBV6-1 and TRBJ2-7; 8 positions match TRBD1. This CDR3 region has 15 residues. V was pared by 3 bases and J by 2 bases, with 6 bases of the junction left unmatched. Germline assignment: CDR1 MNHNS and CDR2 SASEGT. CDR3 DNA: TGTGCCAGCAGTGAGCGGACAGGGCCACCCTACGAGCAGTACTTC. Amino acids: CASSERTGPPYEQYF.

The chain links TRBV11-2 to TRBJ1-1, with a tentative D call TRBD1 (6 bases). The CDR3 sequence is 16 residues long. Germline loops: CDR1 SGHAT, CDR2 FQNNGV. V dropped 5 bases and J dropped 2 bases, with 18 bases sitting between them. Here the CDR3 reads CASSQTVGGGNTEAFF. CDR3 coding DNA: TGTGCCAGCAGCCAGACCGTGGGGGGCGGTAACACTGAAGCTTTCTTT.

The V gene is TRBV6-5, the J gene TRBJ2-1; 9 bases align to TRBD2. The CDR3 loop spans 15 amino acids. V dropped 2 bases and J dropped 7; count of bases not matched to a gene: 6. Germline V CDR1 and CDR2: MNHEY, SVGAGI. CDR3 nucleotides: TGTGCCAGCAGTTACGTAACCAGCGGGAGGAATGAGCAGTTCTTC. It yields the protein CASSYVTSGRNEQFF.

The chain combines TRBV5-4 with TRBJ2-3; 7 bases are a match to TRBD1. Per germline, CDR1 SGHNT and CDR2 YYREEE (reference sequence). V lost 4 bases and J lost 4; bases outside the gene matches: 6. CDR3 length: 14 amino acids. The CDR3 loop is CASSPRQGADTQYF. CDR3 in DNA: TGTGCCAGCAGCCCCCGACAGGGCGCAGATACGCAGTATTTT.

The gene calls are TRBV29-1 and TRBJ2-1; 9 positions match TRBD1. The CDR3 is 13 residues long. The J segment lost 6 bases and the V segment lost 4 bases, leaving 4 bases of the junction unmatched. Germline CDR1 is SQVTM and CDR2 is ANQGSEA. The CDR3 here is CSVGKGQGNEQFF. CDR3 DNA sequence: TGCAGCGTTGGAAAGGGACAGGGCAATGAGCAGTTCTTC.

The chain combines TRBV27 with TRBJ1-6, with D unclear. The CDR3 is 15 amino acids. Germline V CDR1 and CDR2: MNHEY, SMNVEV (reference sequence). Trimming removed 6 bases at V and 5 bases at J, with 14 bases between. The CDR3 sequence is CASRQTSPDNSPLHF. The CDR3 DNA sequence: TGTGCCAGCAGGCAAACCAGCCCCGATAATTCACCCCTCCACTTT.

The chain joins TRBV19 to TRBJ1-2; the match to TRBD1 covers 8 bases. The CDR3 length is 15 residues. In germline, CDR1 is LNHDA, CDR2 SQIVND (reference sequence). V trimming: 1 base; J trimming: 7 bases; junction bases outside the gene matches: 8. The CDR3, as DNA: TGTGCCAGTAGTATAGGGGACAGGTCCACTGGTGGCTACACCTTC. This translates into CASSIGDRSTGGYTF.

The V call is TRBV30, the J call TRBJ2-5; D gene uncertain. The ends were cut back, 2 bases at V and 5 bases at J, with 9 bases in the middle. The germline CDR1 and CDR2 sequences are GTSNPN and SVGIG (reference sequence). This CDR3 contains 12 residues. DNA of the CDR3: TGTGCCTGGAGTCCACCTGGGGAGACCCAGTACTTC. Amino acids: CAWSPPGETQYF.

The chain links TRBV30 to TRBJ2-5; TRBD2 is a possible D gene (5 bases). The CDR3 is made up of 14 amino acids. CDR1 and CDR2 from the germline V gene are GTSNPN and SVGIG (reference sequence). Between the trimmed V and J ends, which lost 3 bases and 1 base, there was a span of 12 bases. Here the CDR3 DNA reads TGTGCCTGGAGCCGGGCTAGCACCCAAGAGACCCAGTACTTC. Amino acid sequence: CAWSRASTQETQYF.